The 21 T cell receptor beta chains presented below share a single source sample, sequenced in a study of shared T cell receptors in the human thymus. Profiled with immunoSEQ multiplex PCR; TCRdb holds only in-frame clones, not every one. Of approximately 660,000 clones listed, approximately 87% were seen once; the top ten hold over 0.008%. This sample also belongs to another study, concerning human thymus T cells.

The sample comprised thymocytes. These receptor sequences come from a boy younger than two with a congenital heart defect.

This chain connects TRBV27 to TRBJ2-1, with D tentatively TRBD1 (6 bases). The CDR3 runs to 12 residues. Trimming took off 6 bases at V and 7 bases at J, with 10 bases between the two ends. CDR1 and CDR2 from the germline V gene are MNHEY and SMNVEV (reference sequence). In nucleotides, the CDR3 is TGTGCCAGCAGAAACCAGGGGAATGAGCAGTTCTTC. It encodes CASRNQGNEQFF.

The J gene is TRBJ2-3, the V gene TRBV5-5, with TRBD2 identical over 10 bases. Germline lookup yields CDR1 SGHKS and CDR2 YYEKEE (reference sequence). With V trimmed by 4 bases and J by 0 bases, 8 bases remained unmatched. The CDR3 covers 17 residues. The CDR3 loop is CASSRLQTSGSTDTQYF. In DNA form, the CDR3 reads TGTGCCAGCAGCCGACTTCAGACTAGCGGGAGCACAGATACGCAGTATTTT.

The chain employs TRBV10-1 and TRBJ2-5; tentative D call: TRBD2 (6 bases). CDR1 is WNHNN and CDR2 is SYGVQD in the germline V gene (reference sequence). The CDR3 runs to 14 residues. Trimming took 4 bases from V and 2 from J, leaving 11 bases between them. CDR3 protein: CASSASGRQETQYF. CDR3 nucleotide sequence: TGCGCCAGCAGTGCGTCAGGGAGGCAAGAGACCCAGTACTTC.

This clone came up a few times. J is TRBJ1-1 and V is TRBV19; D is perhaps TRBD1 (5 bases). The CDR3 extends over 19 amino acids. V lost 3 bases and J lost 1, with 24 bases in between. CDR1 and CDR2 from the germline V gene are LNHDA and SQIVND (reference sequence). The CDR3 coding sequence is TGTGCCAGTAGTATGAAATCCGGGGGGAGCGGTGGAAGGAACACTGAAGCTTTCTTT. Protein: CASSMKSGGSGGRNTEAFF. The whole variable domain, filled in from reference TRBV19 and TRBJ1-1, reads DGGITQSPKYLFRKEGQNVTLSCEQNLNHDAMYWYRQDPGQGLRLIYYSQIVNDFQKGDIAEGYSVSREKKESFPLTVTSAQKNPTAFYLCASSMKSGGSGGRNTEAFFGQGTRLTVV.

The V and J genes are TRBV5-4 and TRBJ2-7; TRBD1 matches at 11 bases. J gave up 5 bases and V 4 bases, and 8 bases lay outside the gene matches. This CDR3 comprises 15 residues. Germline assignment: CDR1 SGHNT and CDR2 YYREEE (reference sequence). As DNA, the CDR3 is TGTGCCAGCAGCCGACCGGGACAGGGGGAGGACGAGCAGTACTTC. Amino acids: CASSRPGQGEDEQYF.

The genes are TRBV30 and TRBJ2-3; possibly TRBD2 for D (6 bases). V was shortened by 5 bases and J by 1 base, with 16 bases between the two germline ends. The length of the CDR3 is 15 residues. Per the germline V gene, CDR1 is GTSNPN and CDR2 is SVGIG (reference sequence). The CDR3 here is CAWVTGTRRTDTQYF. The CDR3 nucleotides read TGTGCCTGGGTAACCGGGACTCGGCGCACAGATACGCAGTATTTT.

This chain links TRBV9 with TRBJ2-2, with 15 bases aligning to TRBD2. Trimming took 5 bases from V and 7 from J; bases not matched to a gene: 9. Germline lookup yields CDR1 SGDLS and CDR2 YYNGEE. CDR3 length equals 17 residues. The CDR3 sequence is CASRPGLAGGPNGELFF. The CDR3 DNA follows: TGTGCCAGCAGACCCGGACTAGCGGGAGGGCCTAACGGGGAGCTGTTTTTT.

Comment on this clone: This sample includes further DNA sequences coding for the same CDR3. The genes are TRBV11-3 and TRBJ2-1, with D possibly being TRBD2 (6 bases). This CDR3 contains 15 residues. The germline gives CDR1 SGHNT, CDR2 YENEEA. Trimming removed 1 base from V and 5 bases from J, with 12 bases in between. DNA for the CDR3: TGTGCCAGCAGCTTAGGACTAGATTGGGACAATGAGCAGTTCTTC. The encoded protein is CASSLGLDWDNEQFF.

The gene calls are TRBV10-3 and TRBJ1-4, with no clear D. Trimming left V 3 bases short and J 8 bases short, with 16 bases between. The CDR3 length is 15 residues. The germline V gene encodes CDR1 ENHRY and CDR2 SYGVKD. The CDR3 DNA reads TGTGCCATCAGTGAATCGGGGAGGGAGCGAGAAAAACTGTTTTTT. Protein product: CAISESGREREKLFF.

This chain uses TRBV7-6 with TRBJ2-7; no clear D gene. Germline V CDR1 and CDR2: SGHVS, FNYEAQ. V lost 3 bases and J 0 bases, leaving 6 bases between the germline ends. This CDR3 has 13 amino acids. The CDR3 nucleotides read TGTGCCAGCAGCTTCCGGAGCTCCTACGAGCAGTACTTC. Its protein is CASSFRSSYEQYF.

The rearrangement links TRBV25-1 to TRBJ2-1; TRBD1 matches 7 bases. Germline V gene sequence: CDR1 MGHDK, CDR2 SYGVNS. The CDR3 length is 13 residues. V dropped 6 bases and J dropped 10; count of bases not matched to a gene: 9. For the CDR3, the DNA is TGTGCCAGCAGCCCGGCCCGCAGGGGGGAGCAGTTCTTC. This codes for CASSPARRGEQFF.

The V and J genes are TRBV6-6 and TRBJ2-7; 7 bases map to TRBD2. This CDR3 is built from 13 residues. V dropped 6 bases and J dropped 4; count of bases not matched to a gene: 6. Germline V gene lookup returns CDR1 MNHNY and CDR2 SVGAGI (reference sequence). The CDR3 DNA reads as TGTGCCAGCAGCCCCGGGACTATTTACGAGCAGTACTTC. Its translation is CASSPGTIYEQYF.

The genes are TRBV4-1 and TRBJ2-1; 7 nucleotides align to TRBD2. The germline gives CDR1 MGHRA, CDR2 YSYEKL. J gave up 0 bases and V 1 base, and 3 bases lay outside the gene matches. The CDR3 extends over 16 amino acids. Written as DNA, the CDR3 is TGCGCCAGCAGCCAAGTGGGCGGGAGCTCCTACAATGAGCAGTTCTTC. Its protein is CASSQVGGSSYNEQFF.

This clone was observed a single time. V and J are TRBV7-9 and TRBJ2-7; 9 bases fit TRBD2. V gave up 0 bases and J gave up 11 bases; unmatched junction bases: 8. The length of the CDR3 is 14 residues. CDR1 is SEHNR and CDR2 is FQNEAQ in the germline V gene (reference sequence). The CDR3 bases are TGTGCCAGCAGCTTAGCGAGCGGGAGGCCCTACGAGTACTTC. Translating gives CASSLASGRPYEYF.

V gene TRBV5-6 combines with J gene TRBJ1-1, with TRBD1 matching over 7 bases. With 4 bases clipped from V and 3 bases from J, the junction kept 6 bases outside the gene matches. This CDR3 contains 14 residues. From germline, CDR1 is SGHDT and CDR2 YYEEEE. CDR3 nucleotide sequence: TGTGCCAGCAGCCCGCACAGGGGAGACACTGAAGCTTTCTTT. Translation: CASSPHRGDTEAFF.

V usage is TRBV4-2 and J usage is TRBJ1-4; TRBD1 is a possible D gene (5 bases). V lost 0 bases and J 4 bases, leaving 9 bases between the germline ends. The germline V gene encodes CDR1 LGHNA and CDR2 YNFKEQ. The CDR3 contains 15 residues. The CDR3, as DNA: TGTGCCAGCAGCCAAGATACCAGGGTTAATGAAAAACTGTTTTTT. Amino acid sequence: CASSQDTRVNEKLFF.

In its sample, this clone was seen once. The chain employs TRBV5-1 and TRBJ2-7; possibly TRBD2 for D (7 bases). The CDR3 has 14 residues. From germline, CDR1 is SGHRS and CDR2 YFSETQ. The ends were cut back, 0 bases at V and 1 base at J, with 8 bases in the middle. CDR3: CASSLEGGSYEQYF. In nucleotides, the CDR3 is TGCGCCAGCAGCTTGGAGGGGGGGTCCTACGAGCAGTACTTC.

The chain is built from TRBV5-5 and TRBJ1-5; D possibly corresponds to TRBD1 (6 bases). Trimming took off 2 bases at V and 3 bases at J, with 15 bases between the two ends. CDR3 size: 16 residues. CDR1 is SGHKS, CDR2 YYEKEE, per germline (reference sequence). CDR3 DNA: TGTGCCAGCAGCTTTTACAGGACAGACTTCAATCAGCCCCAGCATTTT. Amino acids: CASSFYRTDFNQPQHF.

The gene calls are TRBV21-1 and TRBJ2-1; the listed D gene, TRBD2, was not tested against the DNA. TRBV21-1 is a pseudogene. The CDR3 is 17 amino acids. CDR3 region: CASSTGTTKAGRNEQFF. The CDR3 coding sequence is TGTGCCAGCAGCACGGGGACCACTAAAGCGGGTCGGAATGAGCAGTTCTTC.

The chain uses TRBV28 and TRBJ1-2; 9 bases are shared with TRBD1. CDR1 is MDHEN and CDR2 is SYDVKM in the germline V gene. Trimming cost V 5 bases and J 4 bases; bases outside gene matches: 8. The CDR3 length is 15 residues. The CDR3 sequence is CASSNHRDRVYGYTF. The DNA for the CDR3 is TGTGCCAGCAGTAACCACCGGGACAGGGTCTATGGCTACACCTTC.

This rearrangement joins TRBV4-3 to TRBJ2-1; 8 bases are shared with TRBD2. The CDR3 sequence is 19 residues long. From germline, CDR1 is LGHNA and CDR2 YSLEER. The trim removed 0 bases at V and 9 bases at J, leaving 19 bases unmatched. The CDR3 loop is CASSQESQAPDREGIEQFF. The DNA of the CDR3 is TGCGCCAGCAGCCAAGAGTCTCAGGCGCCAGACCGGGAGGGTATTGAGCAGTTCTTC.